A selection of T cell receptor beta chains follows, all from one sample in a study of cytomegalovirus exposure and HLA in healthy donors. Only in-frame clones appear in the TCRdb table, and some are missing; sequencing was by immunoSEQ multiplex PCR. This sample has more than 95,000 clones, with over 70% found just once. Source material: PBMCs. The receptors shown here come from a man aged 18 to 30 in good health and CMV-seropositive. CDR3s include the opening cysteine and the closing phenylalanine or tryptophan. Fields, in order: V gene, clone size, J gene, D gene, CDR3 DNA, CDR3 protein. A D gene is named only where the DNA matches it firmly. The size entry is marked missing in some rows and otherwise reads once, few, many or a size class.

V: TRBV29-1
size: .
J: TRBJ2-7
D: .
DNA: TGCAGCGTTGCAGGCCTCTACGAGCAGTACTTC
CDR3: CSVAGLYEQYF

V: TRBV15
size: .
J: TRBJ1-1
D: .
DNA: TGTGCCACCAGCAGGGCGAACACTGAAGCTTTCTTT
CDR3: CATSRANTEAFF

V: TRBV7-6
size: .
J: TRBJ2-2
D: TRBD1
DNA: TGTGCCAGCAGCTTAGTATCGGGACAGGGCTCCGGGGAGCTGTTTTTT
CDR3: CASSLVSGQGSGELFF

V: TRBV11-2
size: once
J: TRBJ2-1
D: TRBD2
DNA: TGTGCCAGCACCGACATACTAGCGGCGAGCTCCTACAATGAGCAGTTCTTC
CDR3: CASTDILAASSYNEQFF

V: TRBV2
size: few
J: TRBJ1-2
D: .
DNA: TGTGCCAGCAGTGATACAGCCTACTATGGCTACACCTTC
CDR3: CASSDTAYYGYTF

V: TRBV11-2
size: few
J: TRBJ1-1
D: .
DNA: TGTGCCAGCAGCTTACTTAGCACGGGCACTGAAGCTTTCTTT
CDR3: CASSLLSTGTEAFF

V: TRBV28
size: .
J: TRBJ1-2
D: .
DNA: TGTGCCAGCAGTTCCCCGTATATTCCTCAGAACTATGGCTACACCTTC
CDR3: CASSSPYIPQNYGYTF

V: TRBV15
size: .
J: TRBJ2-2
D: .
DNA: TGTGCCACCAGCAGAGTAGGGGTCACCGGGGAGCTGTTTTTT
CDR3: CATSRVGVTGELFF

V: TRBV11-2
size: .
J: TRBJ2-7
D: TRBD1
DNA: TGTGCCAGCAGCTTAGGGACAGGTACTGGCTACGAGCAGTACTTC
CDR3: CASSLGTGTGYEQYF

V: TRBV7-9
size: .
J: TRBJ1-1
D: TRBD1
DNA: TGTGCCAGCAGCTCTGGACAGGGGGTTACTGAAGCTTTCTTT
CDR3: CASSSGQGVTEAFF

V: TRBV27
size: .
J: TRBJ1-6
D: .
DNA: TGTGCCAGCAGTTCGGTCGCGGCAGGGAATTCACCCCTCCACTTT
CDR3: CASSSVAAGNSPLHF

V: TRBV30
size: .
J: TRBJ2-7
D: TRBD1
DNA: TGTGCCTGGAGTGCTGACAGGGGACAGTACTTC
CDR3: CAWSADRGQYF

V: TRBV9
size: .
J: TRBJ2-3
D: TRBD1
DNA: TGTGCCAGCAGCCCCCAGGACAGGGTTACAGATACGCAGTATTTT
CDR3: CASSPQDRVTDTQYF

V: TRBV29-1
size: .
J: TRBJ2-2
D: .
DNA: TGCAGCGCTATCCAGGAGAACACCGGGGAGCTGTTTTTT
CDR3: CSAIQENTGELFF

V: TRBV9
size: .
J: TRBJ1-1
D: .
DNA: TGTGCCAGCTCGGAGATCATGAACACTGAAGCTTTCTTT
CDR3: CASSEIMNTEAFF

V: TRBV5-1
size: .
J: TRBJ2-6
D: .
DNA: TGCGCCAGCAGCATGAGGTTCTCTGGGGCCAACGTCCTGACTTTC
CDR3: CASSMRFSGANVLTF

V: TRBV4-3
size: .
J: TRBJ2-1
D: .
DNA: TGCGCCAGCAGCCAAGGCAGGTCCTACAATGAGCAGTTCTTC
CDR3: CASSQGRSYNEQFF

V: TRBV30
size: .
J: TRBJ1-3
D: .
DNA: TGTGCCTGGATGGTATCAGGGACTGGAAACACCATATATTTT
CDR3: CAWMVSGTGNTIYF

V: TRBV6-4
size: few
J: TRBJ1-2
D: TRBD1
DNA: TGTGCCAGCAGAGGACAGGGTCACTATGGCTACACCTTC
CDR3: CASRGQGHYGYTF

V: TRBV19
size: .
J: TRBJ1-1
D: .
DNA: TGTGCCAGTAGTATTACGGGGGAAGGGACTGAAGCTTTCTTT
CDR3: CASSITGEGTEAFF

V: TRBV5-1
size: .
J: TRBJ2-7
D: TRBD1
DNA: TGCGCCAGCAGCTTCGGGGACAGGGGCCAGCAGTACTTC
CDR3: CASSFGDRGQQYF

V: TRBV4-1
size: once
J: TRBJ1-2
D: TRBD1
DNA: TGCGCCAGCAGCCAGACTGGGACAGGCTCTTGGTATGGCTACACCTTC
CDR3: CASSQTGTGSWYGYTF

V: TRBV6-6
size: .
J: TRBJ2-2
D: TRBD2
DNA: TGTGCCAGCAGTTACGCGACTAGCCCCGGGGAGCTGTTTTTT
CDR3: CASSYATSPGELFF

V: TRBV7-2
size: .
J: TRBJ2-7
D: .
DNA: TGTGCCAGCAGCTACAGGGTCCTGGGCTACGAGCAGTACTTC
CDR3: CASSYRVLGYEQYF

V: TRBV10-3
size: .
J: TRBJ2-7
D: .
DNA: TGTGCCATCAGTGAACCGGTTCCCTACGAGCAGTACTTC
CDR3: CAISEPVPYEQYF

V: TRBV15
size: once
J: TRBJ2-7
D: TRBD1
DNA: TGTGCCACCAGCAGAAACTCAGGGGGCGAGCAGTACTTC
CDR3: CATSRNSGGEQYF

V: TRBV10-2
size: once
J: TRBJ1-3
D: .
DNA: TGCGCCAGCACCCCGGACAGAGCTGGAAACACCATATATTTT
CDR3: CASTPDRAGNTIYF

V: TRBV19
size: .
J: TRBJ1-3
D: TRBD1
DNA: TGTGCCAGTAGTCTGGGACAGGTTGGAAACACCATATATTTT
CDR3: CASSLGQVGNTIYF

V: TRBV6-6
size: .
J: TRBJ2-3
D: TRBD1
DNA: TGTGCCACCAGACAGGGGGGATCAGATACGCAGTATTTT
CDR3: CATRQGGSDTQYF

V: TRBV6-1
size: .
J: TRBJ2-2
D: TRBD1
DNA: TGTGCCAGCAGTAGGACAGGGGCGGGCACCGGGGAGCTGTTTTTT
CDR3: CASSRTGAGTGELFF

V: TRBV4-2
size: few
J: TRBJ1-5
D: .
DNA: TGTGCCAGCAGCCAAGCGCGTGGGGCGGATAATCAGCCCCAGCATTTT
CDR3: CASSQARGADNQPQHF

V: TRBV6-1
size: .
J: TRBJ1-1
D: .
DNA: TGTGCCAGCAGTATGACAGCGAACACTGAAGCTTTCTTT
CDR3: CASSMTANTEAFF

V: TRBV27
size: .
J: TRBJ1-6
D: TRBD1
DNA: TGTGCCAGCAGCGACCCAGGGGGCTCACCCCTCCACTTT
CDR3: CASSDPGGSPLHF

V: TRBV19
size: .
J: TRBJ1-2
D: .
DNA: TGTGCCAGTAGTAGACAGAGGACGTATGGCTACACCTTC
CDR3: CASSRQRTYGYTF

V: TRBV14
size: .
J: TRBJ2-3
D: TRBD2
DNA: TGTGCCAGCAGCCCGCGGGGGGGCCTAAATAATCCTTCGGCAGATACGCAGTATTTT
CDR3: CASSPRGGLNNPSADTQYF

V: TRBV13
size: .
J: TRBJ2-7
D: TRBD1
DNA: TGTGCCAGCAGCCCCAGGGGAATAAGGGACAGTTCCTACGAGCAGTACTTC
CDR3: CASSPRGIRDSSYEQYF

V: TRBV30
size: .
J: TRBJ2-7
D: TRBD1
DNA: TGTGCCTGGAGTCCCGTGGGGACAGGGGACGACGAGCAGTACTTC
CDR3: CAWSPVGTGDDEQYF

V: TRBV14
size: .
J: TRBJ2-7
D: .
DNA: TGTGCCAGCAGCCTTTTAGGGGGATACGAGCAGTACTTC
CDR3: CASSLLGGYEQYF

V: TRBV19
size: .
J: TRBJ1-2
D: .
DNA: TGTGCCAGTAGTCTTGACAGGAACTCCTATGGCTACACCTTC
CDR3: CASSLDRNSYGYTF

V: TRBV2
size: .
J: TRBJ2-3
D: TRBD2
DNA: TGTGCCAGCAGTGCACTAGCGGGCACAGATACGCAGTATTTT
CDR3: CASSALAGTDTQYF

V: TRBV27
size: .
J: TRBJ2-1
D: .
DNA: TGTGCCAGCGGTGTCGGGAGCTCCTACAATGAGCAGTTCTTC
CDR3: CASGVGSSYNEQFF